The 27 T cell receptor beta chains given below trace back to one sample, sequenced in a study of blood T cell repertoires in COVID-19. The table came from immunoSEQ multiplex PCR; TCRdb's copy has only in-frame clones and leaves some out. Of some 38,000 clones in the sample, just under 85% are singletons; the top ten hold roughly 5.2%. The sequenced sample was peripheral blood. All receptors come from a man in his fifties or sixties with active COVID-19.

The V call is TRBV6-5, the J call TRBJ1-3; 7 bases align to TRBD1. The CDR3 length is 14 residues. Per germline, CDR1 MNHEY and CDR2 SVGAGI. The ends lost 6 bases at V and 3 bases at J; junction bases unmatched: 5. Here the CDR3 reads CASRDQGGGNTIYF. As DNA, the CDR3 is TGTGCCAGCAGAGACCAGGGGGGTGGAAACACCATATATTTT.

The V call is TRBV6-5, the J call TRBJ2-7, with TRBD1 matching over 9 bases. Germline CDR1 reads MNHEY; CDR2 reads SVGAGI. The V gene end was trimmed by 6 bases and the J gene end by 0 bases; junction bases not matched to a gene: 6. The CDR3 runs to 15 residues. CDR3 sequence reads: CASSPTGGSSYEQYF. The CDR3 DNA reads TGTGCCAGCAGCCCGACAGGGGGAAGCTCCTACGAGCAGTACTTC.

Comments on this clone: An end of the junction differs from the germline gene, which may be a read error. The chain's CDR3 is CASSLGVWATGGRGAF. CDR3 in DNA: TGTGCCAGCAGCTTAGGTGTATGGGCGACCGGGGGCCGGGGGGCCTTC. This sequence joins TRBV13 and TRBJ1-2, with a possible D match to TRBD1 (6 bases). CDR1 and CDR2 (germline): PRHDT, FYEKMQ (reference sequence). The CDR3 is 16 residues long.

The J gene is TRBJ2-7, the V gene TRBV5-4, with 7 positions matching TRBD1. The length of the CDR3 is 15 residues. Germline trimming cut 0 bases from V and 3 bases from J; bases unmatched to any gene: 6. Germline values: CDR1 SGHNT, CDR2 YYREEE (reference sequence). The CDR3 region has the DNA TGTGCCAGCAGCTTGGGACAGGGTGCCCGCTACGAGCAGTACTTC. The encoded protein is CASSLGQGARYEQYF. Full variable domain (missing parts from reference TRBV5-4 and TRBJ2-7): ETGVTQSPTHLIKTRGQQVTLRCSSQSGHNTVSWYQQALGQGPQFIFQYYREEENGRGNFPPRFSGLQFPNYSSELNVNALELDDSALYLCASSLGQGARYEQYFGPGTRLTVT.

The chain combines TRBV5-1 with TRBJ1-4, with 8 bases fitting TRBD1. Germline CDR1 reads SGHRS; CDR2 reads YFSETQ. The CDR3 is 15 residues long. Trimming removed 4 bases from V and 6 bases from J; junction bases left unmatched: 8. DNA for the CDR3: TGCGCCAGCAGCACGACAGGGGAGGAATATGAAAAACTGTTTTTT. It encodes CASSTTGEEYEKLFF.

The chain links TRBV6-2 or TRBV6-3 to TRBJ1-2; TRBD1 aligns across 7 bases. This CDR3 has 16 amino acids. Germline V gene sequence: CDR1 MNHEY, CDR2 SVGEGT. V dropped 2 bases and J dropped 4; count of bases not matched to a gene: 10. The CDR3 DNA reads TGTGCCAGCAGTTACCCTTCCGACAGGGACCTCTATGGCTACACCTTC. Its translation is CASSYPSDRDLYGYTF.

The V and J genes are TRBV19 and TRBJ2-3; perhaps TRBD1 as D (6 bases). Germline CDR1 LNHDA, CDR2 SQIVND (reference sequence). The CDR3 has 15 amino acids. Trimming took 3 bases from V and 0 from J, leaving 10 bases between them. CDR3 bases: TGTGCCAGTAGTATCTACAGGGCGAGCACAGATACGCAGTATTTT. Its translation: CASSIYRASTDTQYF.

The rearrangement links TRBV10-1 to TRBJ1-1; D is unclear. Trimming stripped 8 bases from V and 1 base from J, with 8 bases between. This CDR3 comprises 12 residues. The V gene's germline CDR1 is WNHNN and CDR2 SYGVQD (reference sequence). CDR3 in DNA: TGCGCCAGCCGAGATGAGAACACTGAAGCTTTCTTT. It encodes CASRDENTEAFF.

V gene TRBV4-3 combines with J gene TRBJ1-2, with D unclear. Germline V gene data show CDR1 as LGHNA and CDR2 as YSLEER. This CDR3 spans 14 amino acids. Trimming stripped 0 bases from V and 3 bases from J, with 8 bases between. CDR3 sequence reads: CASSQDDGDYGYTF. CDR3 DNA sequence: TGCGCCAGCAGCCAAGATGACGGGGACTATGGCTACACCTTC.

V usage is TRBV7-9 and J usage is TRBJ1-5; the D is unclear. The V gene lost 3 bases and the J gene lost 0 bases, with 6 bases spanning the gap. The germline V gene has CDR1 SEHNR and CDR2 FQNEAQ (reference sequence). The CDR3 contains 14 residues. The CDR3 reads CASSFSNSNQPQHF. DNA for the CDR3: TGTGCCAGCAGCTTTTCAAATAGCAATCAGCCCCAGCATTTT.

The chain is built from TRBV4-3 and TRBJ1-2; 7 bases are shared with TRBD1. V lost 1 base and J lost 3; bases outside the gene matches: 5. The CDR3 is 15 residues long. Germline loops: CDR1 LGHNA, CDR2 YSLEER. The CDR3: CASSQAMGQHYGYTF. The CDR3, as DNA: TGCGCCAGCAGCCAAGCGATGGGACAGCACTATGGCTACACCTTC.

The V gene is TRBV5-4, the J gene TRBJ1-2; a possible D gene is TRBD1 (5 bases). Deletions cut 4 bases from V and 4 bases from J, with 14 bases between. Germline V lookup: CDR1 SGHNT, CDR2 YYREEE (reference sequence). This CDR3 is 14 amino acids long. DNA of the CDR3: TGTGCCAGCAGCCCGGACAACAACCTCTATGGCTACACCTTC. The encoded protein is CASSPDNNLYGYTF.

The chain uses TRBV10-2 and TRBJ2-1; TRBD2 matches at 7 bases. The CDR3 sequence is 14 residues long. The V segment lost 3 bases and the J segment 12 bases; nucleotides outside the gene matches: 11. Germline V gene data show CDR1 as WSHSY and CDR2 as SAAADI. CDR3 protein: CASSEPGGGETQFF. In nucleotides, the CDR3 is TGCGCCAGCAGTGAACCCGGGGGAGGGGAGACGCAGTTCTTC.

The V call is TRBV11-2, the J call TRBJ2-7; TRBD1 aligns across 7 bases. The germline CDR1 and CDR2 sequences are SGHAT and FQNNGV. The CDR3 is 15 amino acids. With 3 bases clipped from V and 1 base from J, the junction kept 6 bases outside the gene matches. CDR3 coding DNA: TGTGCCAGCAGCTTGGCCGGGACAGAGTCCTACGAGCAGTACTTC. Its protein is CASSLAGTESYEQYF.

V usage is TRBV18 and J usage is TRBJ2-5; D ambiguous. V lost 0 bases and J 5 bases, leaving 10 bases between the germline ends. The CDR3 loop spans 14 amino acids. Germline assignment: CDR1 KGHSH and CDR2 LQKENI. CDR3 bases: TGTGCCAGCTCACCACCGGCCCAGGTCGAGACCCAGTACTTC. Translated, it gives CASSPPAQVETQYF.

In DNA form, the CDR3 reads TGCGCCAGCAGCCCCCATCCTCCGGGGACAGGGCAAGAGGGAGTCCTGACTTTC. Translation: CASSPHPPGTGQEGVLTF. The rearrangement uses TRBV5-1 and TRBJ2-6; TRBD1 agrees at 9 bases. With V trimmed by 4 bases and J by 13 bases, 21 bases remained unmatched. Germline CDR1 reads SGHRS; CDR2 reads YFSETQ. This CDR3 comprises 18 residues.

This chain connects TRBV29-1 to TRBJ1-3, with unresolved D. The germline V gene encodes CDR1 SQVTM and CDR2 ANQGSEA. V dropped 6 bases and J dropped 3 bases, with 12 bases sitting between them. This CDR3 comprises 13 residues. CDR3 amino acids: CSVPSGGGNTIYF. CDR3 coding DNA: TGCAGCGTCCCCTCGGGTGGTGGAAACACCATATATTTT. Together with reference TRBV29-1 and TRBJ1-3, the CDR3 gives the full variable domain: SAVISQKPSRDICQRGTSLTIQCQVDSQVTMMFWYRQQPGQSLTLIATANQGSEATYESGFVIDKFPISRPNLTFSTLTVSNMSPEDSSIYLCSVPSGGGNTIYFGEGSWLTVV.

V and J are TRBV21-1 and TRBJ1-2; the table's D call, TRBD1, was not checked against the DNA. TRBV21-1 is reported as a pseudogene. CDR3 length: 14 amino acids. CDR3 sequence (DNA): TGTGCCAGCCTTCCCGACAGCTCCAATAGTGGCTACACCTTC. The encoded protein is CASLPDSSNSGYTF.

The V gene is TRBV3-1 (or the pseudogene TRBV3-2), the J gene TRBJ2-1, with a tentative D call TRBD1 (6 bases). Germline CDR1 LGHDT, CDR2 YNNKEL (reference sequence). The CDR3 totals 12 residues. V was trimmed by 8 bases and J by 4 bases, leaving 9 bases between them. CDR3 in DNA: TGTGCCAGCGGGGGCAGATACAATGAGCAGTTCTTC. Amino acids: CASGGRYNEQFF.

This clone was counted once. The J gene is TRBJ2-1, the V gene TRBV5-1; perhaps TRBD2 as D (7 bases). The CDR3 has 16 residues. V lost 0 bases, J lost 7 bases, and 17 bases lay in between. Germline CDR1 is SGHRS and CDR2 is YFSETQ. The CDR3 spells CASSLDTGGPWNEQFF. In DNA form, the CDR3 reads TGCGCCAGCAGCTTGGATACGGGGGGCCCTTGGAATGAGCAGTTCTTC. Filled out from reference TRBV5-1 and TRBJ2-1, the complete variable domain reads KAGVTQTPRYLIKTRGQQVTLSCSPISGHRSVSWYQQTPGQGLQFLFEYFSETQRNKGNFPGRFSGRQFSNSRSEMNVSTLELGDSALYLCASSLDTGGPWNEQFFGPGTRLTVL.

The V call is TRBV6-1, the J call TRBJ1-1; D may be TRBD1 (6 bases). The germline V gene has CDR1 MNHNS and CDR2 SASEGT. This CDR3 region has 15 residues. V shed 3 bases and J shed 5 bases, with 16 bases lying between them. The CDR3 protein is CASSEGGGRYTEAFF. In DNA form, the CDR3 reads TGTGCCAGCAGTGAGGGCGGGGGGCGGTATACTGAAGCTTTCTTT.

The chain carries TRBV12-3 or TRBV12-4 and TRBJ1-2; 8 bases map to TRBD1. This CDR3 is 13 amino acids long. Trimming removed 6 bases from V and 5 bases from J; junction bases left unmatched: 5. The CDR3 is CASRPTGEYGYTF. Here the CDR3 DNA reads TGTGCCAGCAGACCGACAGGGGAATATGGCTACACCTTC.

This CDR3 is CASSPRGGDNSPLHF. The CDR3 coding sequence is TGTGCCAGCTCACCGAGAGGGGGCGATAATTCACCCCTCCACTTT. The V call is TRBV18, the J call TRBJ1-6; TRBD1 agrees at 7 bases. The CDR3 loop spans 15 amino acids. V was clipped by 3 bases and J by 5 bases; unmatched bases: 4. Germline values: CDR1 KGHSH, CDR2 LQKENI.

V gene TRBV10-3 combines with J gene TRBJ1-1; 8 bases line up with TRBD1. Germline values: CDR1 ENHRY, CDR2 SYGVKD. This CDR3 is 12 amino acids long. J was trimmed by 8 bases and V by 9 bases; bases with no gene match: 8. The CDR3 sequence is CAITTGGSEAFF. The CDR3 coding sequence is TGTGCCATAACAACAGGGGGGAGCGAAGCTTTCTTT.

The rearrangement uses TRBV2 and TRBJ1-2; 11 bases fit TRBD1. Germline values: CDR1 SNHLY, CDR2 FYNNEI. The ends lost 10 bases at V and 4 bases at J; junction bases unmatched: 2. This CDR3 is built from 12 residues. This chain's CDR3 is CATGQGGYGYTF. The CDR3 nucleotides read TGTGCCACGGGACAGGGGGGCTATGGCTACACCTTC.

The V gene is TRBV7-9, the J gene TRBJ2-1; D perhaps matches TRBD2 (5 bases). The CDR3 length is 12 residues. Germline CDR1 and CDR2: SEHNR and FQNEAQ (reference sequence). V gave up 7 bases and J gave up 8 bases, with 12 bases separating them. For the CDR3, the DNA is TGTGCCAGCAACCGGGGAGTCCATGAGCAGTTCTTC. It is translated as CASNRGVHEQFF.

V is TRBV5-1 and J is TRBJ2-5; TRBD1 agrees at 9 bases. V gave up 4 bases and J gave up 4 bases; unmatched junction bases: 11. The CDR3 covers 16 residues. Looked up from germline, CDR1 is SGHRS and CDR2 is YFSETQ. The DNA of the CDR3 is TGCGCCAGCAGCAGGGACAGGGAAGAATGGGGAGAGACCCAGTACTTC. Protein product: CASSRDREEWGETQYF.